Here is one T cell receptor beta chain with its context. This clone appeared a few times. This clone's antigen is unknown. The record has no base qualities; no much larger clone is one base away. All of the isolated RNA was reverse transcribed with the High Capacity cDNA Reverse Transcription Kit, so expressed TCRB transcripts were sequenced. Naive, central memory and regulatory T cell samples underwent deep immunoSEQ sequencing, averaging approximately 3.5 million total reads per sample. Sorted cells were lysed in RLT buffer and RNA was extracted with DNase-treated RNeasy Micro or Mini kits, depending on cell number. To prevent cross-contamination, each cell subset was processed individually, whereas patient and healthy donor samples were processed jointly. TCRB sequences were amplified from cDNA with the immunoSEQ multiplex PCR, producing 87-bp fragments spanning the CDR3 region. Sequencing of the amplicons was done on the Illumina HiSeq platform. For the original study's pipeline: PCR bias was computationally corrected using synthetic template baselines, reads within Hamming distance 2 were collapsed, and singletons that could not be merged were discarded. Reads were aligned to IMGT to assign V, D and J genes, CDR3 length, and insertions or deletions at six rearrangement sites. Within each subset, clonotype counts were normalized to sorted cell number, after which true diversity and Gini coefficients were computed with the tcR R package. The overlap coefficient, calculated on TCRB nucleotide sequences, was used to quantify repertoire sharing. TCRdb took this table from immuneACCESS and kept in-frame rearrangements with V and J called. Such tables lack part of the clones; where checked against another copy, unresolved V genes explain under half of the gap, and the rest is unexplained. V and J calls and clone size are those listed in that table; D and trimming were worked out from the DNA. Here the sample has roughly 300,000 clones; 9.3% occur a single time. The top ten hold about 1% of the sample.

The data stem from a study of beta chain features in type 1 diabetes listed by TCRdb under 2018. For context, the study as a whole: Patients and healthy donors did not differ in mean age, gender distribution, total cell number or subset yield. A total of approximately 100 million sorted cells were examined across all samples, and the number of cells per subset was strongly correlated with RNA yield. In the study, TCRB repertoires of sorted circulating CD4+ T cell subsets from recently diagnosed type 1 diabetes patients were compared with those of matched healthy donors. Naive and central memory subsets were obtained from all 30 or so donors, but regulatory and stem cell-like memory subsets were isolated from only 8 patients and roughly eight healthy donors. Paper-wide results and their limitations: The naive, central memory and regulatory TCRB repertoires appeared to resemble one another more closely among patients than among healthy donors. Type 1 diabetes patients showed a moderate but significant shortening of TCRB CDR3 length in all four CD4+ subsets. PCR might favor shorter templates, but patient and control samples were amplified and corrected together, so any skew would affect both groups equally. Patients with type 1 diabetes made fewer insertions and deleted more nucleotides at VDJ recombination sites, implying thymic rearrangement abnormalities. Sequencing cDNA rather than genomic DNA could over-represent highly expressing activated cells, although activation and CD3 levels did not differ between groups. Because small numbers of individuals were included in the HLA sub-analyses, any influence of HLA type on TCRB rearrangement was left unresolved.

Each donor gave one peripheral blood draw, around 0.12 L on average, collected into heparinised tubes. Naive, central memory, regulatory and stem cell-like memory CD4+ T cells were sorted on a BD FACSAria II using a panel including CD45RO, CCR7, CD25, CD127, CD95 and CD27. Every sorted population had a purity above 95%. PBMCs were isolated right away by Lymphoprep density gradient centrifugation and were stained directly, without culture. So that batch effects would be minimized, each experiment stained and sorted samples in pairs, pairing one healthy donor with one patient. Looking up the germline V gene yields CDR1 MNHEY and CDR2 SVGAGI. Including cysteine and phenylalanine, the CDR3 has 14 amino acids. Just the 42-base CDR3 DNA is kept, in frame starting at base 1. V is cut by 5 bases and J by 4 bases, and the space between the germline ends is 13 bases.

Here the chain combines TRBV6-5 and TRBJ2-3; a confident D gene designation cannot be given. The sequenced sample consisted of central memory CD4+ T cells from blood. The receptor comes from a man aged 25-45 years with type 1 diabetes. The CDR3 reads CASSLVGYADTQYF. In nucleotide form, the sequence is TGTGCCAGCAGTCTCGTGGGATACGCAGATACGCAGTATTTT.